Here is one T cell receptor (beta chain) with its context. In this sample, this clone turned up many times. No cognate antigen has been identified for it. No much larger clonotype is one base removed from it; base qualities were not supplied. Library preparation was by PCR. TCRdb records Illumina HiSeq 4000 as the sequencer. High-throughput sequencing was used to profile the TCR beta-chain CDR3 region of each patient. As for how the authors treated the data: Drawing on CDR3 differences between clinicopathological groups, the researchers built a classifier meant to tell apart patients with distant-metastatic papillary thyroid cancer. To measure repertoire diversity the researchers used the Shannon index, while the Morisita-Horn index served to gauge how similar the tumor and blood repertoires were. TCRdb applied fastp at Q25 and MiXCR to the public reads, then kept only in-frame beta chains. For this entry, the V and J calls and clone size follow TCRdb and not the study's own pipeline. Recorded for this sample are roughly 48,000 clones; around 21% of them occurred a single time. Under 4% of the sample is held by the ten biggest clonotypes.

None of the patients had been given any treatment before thyroid surgery. Using T-cell receptor beta sequencing, the researchers looked back retrospectively at clinical samples from patients, gathered between about 2012 and 2018. The entry originates in a study of metastatic and nonmetastatic thyroid tumors (dated by TCRdb to about 2020). Some background on the complete study: The researchers compared repertoires between peripheral blood samples and tumor or nodule tissue samples from patients with malignant or benign thyroid disease.

The paper as a whole reports these results and caveats: In both blood and tumor samples, TCR beta diversity was reported to be significantly higher in malignant tumors than in benign nodules.

From the cysteine through the phenylalanine, the CDR3 covers 15 amino acids. Only the CDR3 DNA stays, 45 bases, in frame from base 1. The germline ends are 13 bases apart after V is trimmed by 2 bases and J by 6 bases. The germline V gene provides CDR1 MNHEY and CDR2 SVGAGI. The chain is assembled from TRBV6-5 and TRBJ1-4; matching of 6 bases hints at TRBD1 as the D gene. The sequenced sample was blood. The sequence derives from a male donor with papillary thyroid cancer or a benign thyroid nodule (not recorded which). Some clones in this sample may be carry-over from other donors' samples. The CDR3 region: CASSYQEAGDEKLFF. At the DNA level, the sequence is TGTGCCAGCAGTTACCAGGAAGCAGGGGATGAAAAACTGTTTTTT.